These T cell receptor beta chains were read from a single sample in a study of T cells in Graves' hyperthyroidism and ophthalmopathy. TCRdb re-called the multiplex PCR reads through MiXCR, storing one row per CDR3 protein. The sample includes fewer than 750,000 distinct CDR3 sequences, roughly 14% of them seen just once. Sequenced input: blood. Receptors originate from a woman aged 45-65 years with Graves' ophthalmopathy. Both conserved end residues are part of each CDR3. Fields, in order: clone size, V gene, J gene, D gene, CDR3 DNA, CDR3 protein. D genes are given only for firm matches. Size tells how often a clone was seen (once, few, many) or the class of an expanded clone, and some rows leave it out.

size: -
V: TRBV19
J: TRBJ1-5
D: TRBD1
DNA: TGTGCCAGTAGTATGGTGGAGGGGGCGGTTCAGCCCCAGCATTTT
CDR3: CASSMVEGAVQPQHF

size: many
V: TRBV5-1
J: TRBJ2-1
D: TRBD2
DNA: TGCGCCAGCAGCTTGGCCAGCGGGAGCTCCTACAATGAGCAGTTCTTC
CDR3: CASSLASGSSYNEQFF

size: -
V: TRBV4-3
J: TRBJ2-1
D: -
DNA: TGCGCCAGCAGCCAAGATTCGACGACAAGGAGTCTCCTCTTC
CDR3: CASSQDSTTRSLLF

size: -
V: TRBV6-1
J: TRBJ2-1
D: TRBD2
DNA: TGTGCCAGCAGTGATAGAGGGGCGGGGGACAATGAGCAGTTCTTC
CDR3: CASSDRGAGDNEQFF

size: many
V: TRBV18
J: TRBJ1-1
D: -
DNA: TGTGCCAGCTCACGTGGACAGAGGAACACTGAAGCTTTCTTT
CDR3: CASSRGQRNTEAFF

size: few
V: TRBV7-9
J: TRBJ1-2
D: -
DNA: TGTGCCAGCTCAAAAACCGACGGTACTAACTATGGCTACACCTTC
CDR3: CASSKTDGTNYGYTF

size: -
V: TRBV7-9
J: TRBJ2-2
D: TRBD2
DNA: TGTGCCAGCAGCCCGGGGACTAGCGGGAACCCGACCGGGGAGCTGTTTTTT
CDR3: CASSPGTSGNPTGELFF

size: few
V: TRBV3-1
J: TRBJ2-7
D: -
DNA: TGTGCCAGCAGCCAAGGCAAGGGGGGCTTTTACGAGCAGTACTTC
CDR3: CASSQGKGGFYEQYF

size: few
V: TRBV7-9
J: TRBJ1-1
D: TRBD1
DNA: TGTGCCAGCAGCGGACAGGGGGCAGGGACTTTCTTT
CDR3: CASSGQGAGTFF

size: many
V: TRBV12-3/TRBV12-4
J: TRBJ2-7
D: -
DNA: TGTGCCAGCAGTTTGGTGCGGATGACCTACGAGCAGTACTTC
CDR3: CASSLVRMTYEQYF

size: many
V: TRBV24-1
J: TRBJ2-7
D: -
DNA: TGTGCCACCAGTGATAGTGGACGCGAGCAGTACTTC
CDR3: CATSDSGREQYF

size: many
V: TRBV6-2/TRBV6-3
J: TRBJ2-2
D: -
DNA: TGTGCCAGCAGTTACTCTCTGGCTGGCACCGGGGAGCTGTTTTTT
CDR3: CASSYSLAGTGELFF

size: few
V: TRBV20-1
J: TRBJ2-1
D: TRBD2
DNA: TGCAGTGCTAGAGATCGCGTGCGCGGGAGTATTTACAATGAGCAGTTCTTC
CDR3: CSARDRVRGSIYNEQFF

size: once
V: TRBV6-2/TRBV6-3
J: TRBJ1-1
D: -
DNA: TGTGCCAGCAGTTACGGGGGCCTTATGAACACTGAAACTTTCTTT
CDR3: CASSYGGLMNTETFF

size: once
V: TRBV7-8
J: TRBJ2-7
D: TRBD2
DNA: TGTGCCAGCAGCCCCCAAAGGACTAGCGGGAGGGACGAGCAGTACTTC
CDR3: CASSPQRTSGRDEQYF

size: -
V: TRBV10-3
J: TRBJ2-5
D: -
DNA: TGTGCCATCAGTGCGCGGGGACAAGAGACCCAGTACTTC
CDR3: CAISARGQETQYF

size: once
V: TRBV4-2
J: TRBJ2-1
D: TRBD2
DNA: TGTGCCAGCAGCCAAGTTATAGCGGGAGGGCCGGGGTACAATGAGCAGTTCTTC
CDR3: CASSQVIAGGPGYNEQFF

size: many
V: TRBV30
J: TRBJ1-1
D: -
DNA: TGTGCCTGGAGTGTGTGGGGAAAGAACACTGAAGCTTTCTTT
CDR3: CAWSVWGKNTEAFF

size: -
V: TRBV15
J: TRBJ1-2
D: -
DNA: TGTGCCACCAGCGGCGGACAACCAAGAGACTATGGCTACACCTTC
CDR3: CATSGGQPRDYGYTF

size: few
V: TRBV7-8
J: TRBJ2-2
D: TRBD2
DNA: TGTGCCAGCAGCTCCTATAGCGGGACTAACACCGGGGAGCTGTTTTTT
CDR3: CASSSYSGTNTGELFF

size: once
V: TRBV10-3
J: TRBJ2-6
D: -
DNA: TGTGCCATCAGTAAGGAAGGGGTTGGGGCCAACGTCCTGGCTTTC
CDR3: CAISKEGVGANVLAF

size: many
V: TRBV2
J: TRBJ1-6
D: -
DNA: TGTGCCAGCAGTGTAAGGCAGGATGGGAATTCACCCCTCCACTTT
CDR3: CASSVRQDGNSPLHF

size: many
V: TRBV12-3/TRBV12-4
J: TRBJ2-1
D: -
DNA: TGTGCCAGCAGTTGGGGGAGGTTGTACAATGAGCAGTTCTTC
CDR3: CASSWGRLYNEQFF

size: -
V: TRBV4-1
J: TRBJ2-1
D: TRBD2
DNA: TGCGCCAGCAGCCAATGGGAGGGCTGGCTCAATGAGCAGTTCTTC
CDR3: CASSQWEGWLNEQFF